Shown below are 8 T cell receptor beta chains from a single sample sequenced in a study of response to subunit inactivated influenza vaccine. TCRdb passed the RT-PCR reads through MiXCR, listing each CDR3 protein once. The sample includes 500,000 to 600,000 distinct CDR3 sequences, approximately 15% of them seen just once. Sequenced here: PBMCs from blood, sampled roughly 12 days after vaccination. Receptors originate from a man aged 50 or older who received an inactivated influenza vaccine.

This clonotype was counted only a few times. The chain joins TRBV12-3 or TRBV12-4 to TRBJ1-2; 7 nucleotides match TRBD1. V dropped 5 bases and J dropped 5; count of bases not matched to a gene: 5. The CDR3 consists of 13 residues. In DNA form, the CDR3 reads TGTGCCAGCAGTCCGGGACAGACTTATGGCTACACCTTC. Protein: CASSPGQTYGYTF.

V and J are TRBV7-9 and TRBJ2-3; no definite D call. Between the trimmed V and J ends, which lost 4 bases and 3 bases, there was a span of 11 bases. Germline V CDR1 and CDR2: SEHNR, FQNEAQ (reference sequence). The CDR3 extends over 14 amino acids. CDR3 sequence (DNA): TGTGCCAGCAGCTCGACGGCCTATACAGATACGCAGTATTTT. Translation: CASSSTAYTDTQYF. Looking up the rest from reference TRBV7-9 and TRBJ2-3 gives the full variable domain: DTGVSQNPRHKITKRGQNVTFRCDPISEHNRLYWYRQTLGQGPEFLTYFQNEAQLEKSRLLSDRFSAERPKGSFSTLEIQRTEQGDSAMYLCASSSTAYTDTQYFGPGTRLTVL.

In its sample, this clonotype was seen a few times. J is TRBJ2-1 and V is TRBV9; D call uncertain. Trimming removed 2 bases at V and 0 bases at J, with 12 bases between. The CDR3 consists of 16 residues. CDR1 and CDR2 (germline): SGDLS, YYNGEE. The CDR3 sequence: CASSVGISSSYNEQFF. The DNA for the CDR3 is TGTGCCAGCAGCGTGGGTATCTCGAGCTCCTACAATGAGCAGTTCTTC. Looking up the rest from reference TRBV9 and TRBJ2-1 gives the full variable domain: DSGVTQTPKHLITATGQRVTLRCSPRSGDLSVYWYQQSLDQGLQFLIQYYNGEERAKGNILERFSAQQFPDLHSELNLSSLELGDSALYFCASSVGISSSYNEQFFGPGTRLTVL.

V usage is TRBV7-2 and J usage is TRBJ2-1, with 8 bases lining up with TRBD2. The J segment lost 7 bases and the V segment lost 1 base, leaving 12 bases of the junction unmatched. This CDR3 is built from 17 residues. CDR1 is SGHTA, CDR2 FQGNSA, per germline. CDR3 protein: CASSLVSLPAGVNEQFF. The CDR3 DNA is TGTGCCAGCAGCTTAGTCTCTTTGCCAGCGGGAGTGAATGAGCAGTTCTTC.

This clonotype was observed a handful of times. The chain uses TRBV18 and TRBJ1-1; D remains unclear. V lost 2 bases to trimming and J lost 5 bases, with 12 bases between them. Germline assignment: CDR1 KGHSH and CDR2 LQKENI. The CDR3 has 14 residues. The CDR3 DNA follows: TGTGCCAGCTCACCAGCGGGTGGGAAGACTGAAGCTTTCTTT. It translates to CASSPAGGKTEAFF. The variable domain in full, with the rest retrieved from reference TRBV18 and TRBJ1-1, is NAGVMQNPRHLVRRRGQEARLRCSPMKGHSHVYWYRQLPEEGLKFMVYLQKENIIDESGMPKERFSAEFPKEGPSILRIQQVVRGDSAAYFCASSPAGGKTEAFFGQGTRLTVV.

A few counts support this clonotype. This chain links TRBV4-2 with TRBJ2-1; TRBD2 aligns across 10 bases. Trimming removed 4 bases from V and 5 bases from J; junction bases left unmatched: 8. The CDR3 extends over 16 amino acids. Germline CDR1 LGHNA, CDR2 YNFKEQ. CDR3 protein: CASSPNPGLANNEQFF. The CDR3 DNA sequence: TGTGCCAGCAGCCCCAACCCGGGACTAGCGAACAATGAGCAGTTCTTC.

Many counts were recorded for this clonotype. The chain recombines TRBV7-9 with TRBJ1-2, with D possibly TRBD1 on 6 matching bases. V was trimmed by 5 bases and J by 4 bases, leaving 11 bases between them. The germline CDR1 and CDR2 sequences are SEHNR and FQNEAQ (reference sequence). The CDR3 extends over 13 amino acids. The CDR3: CASSQQGSYGYTF. In DNA, the CDR3 is TGTGCCAGCAGCCAACAGGGTTCCTATGGCTACACCTTC.

This chain joins TRBV10-3 and TRBJ2-4; TRBD1 matches 8 bases. Germline loops: CDR1 ENHRY, CDR2 SYGVKD. This CDR3 is built from 13 residues. The trim removed 6 bases at V and 8 bases at J, leaving 6 bases unmatched. CDR3 coding DNA: TGTGCCATCAGGCCGGACAGGGAGGACATTCAGTACTTC. Amino acid sequence: CAIRPDREDIQYF.